The rows below give T cell receptor beta chains drawn from one sample of a study of blood T cell repertoires in COVID-19. This table comes from immunoSEQ multiplex PCR, and its TCRdb copy is limited to in-frame clones, with some not included. This sample has around 97,000 clones; roughly 84% occur once, and the top ten carry about 12%. Sequenced: peripheral blood. These receptors were collected from a human donor in a cohort sampled during active COVID-19. The conserved cysteine and the conserved F or W are not part of the CDR3 here. Each record gives: V gene, J gene, CDR3 protein.

TRBV7-2	TRBJ1-2	ASSPGQSKGGYT
TRBV6-2/TRBV6-3	TRBJ1-2	ASSPLRGVRDGYT
TRBV6-2/TRBV6-3	TRBJ1-2	ASSYPSGADYGYT
TRBV10-1	TRBJ2-3	ASSEAGAGTDTQY
TRBV19	TRBJ2-2	ASSIRTPRNTGELF
TRBV10-3	TRBJ2-1	ATLAGGPGNEQF
TRBV6-5	TRBJ2-1	ASRLAGINEQF
TRBV20-1	TRBJ1-1	SASRAGGTEAF
TRBV24-1	TRBJ2-7	ATSDPRTGVAPNYEQY
TRBV6-1	TRBJ2-7	ASSEGTGGLYEQY